Below are 2 T cell receptor beta chains sequenced from a single sample in a study of shared clonotypes between healthy human individuals. It was CD45RO-negative cells, positively selected for CCR7, that made up naive CD8 cells, with terminally differentiated effector memory CD45RA+ cells excluded. TCRdb keeps only in-frame clones here, not all; method: immunoSEQ multiplex PCR. The sample has hundreds of thousands of clones, approximately 90% seen once; the top ten hold about 24%. The sample consisted of naive CD8+ T cells sorted from blood. Receptors originate from a man between 25 and 39 years old in good health.

The genes are TRBV7-2 and TRBJ2-7, with a possible D match to TRBD2 (6 bases). V gave up 6 bases and J gave up 0 bases, with 12 bases separating them. This CDR3 region has 14 residues. CDR1 SGHTA and CDR2 FQGNSA come from the germline V gene. As DNA, the CDR3 is TGTGCCAGCAGTTTCGGGAGTCCCTCCTACGAGCAGTACTTC. Translated, it gives CASSFGSPSYEQYF.

The chain combines TRBV5-6 with TRBJ1-5; D not resolved. The germline CDR1 and CDR2 sequences are SGHDT and YYEEEE. The V gene lost 3 bases and the J gene lost 1 base, with 11 bases spanning the gap. CDR3 length: 15 residues. The CDR3, as DNA: TGTGCCAGCAGCTACGGGGTTGGGAGCAATCAGCCCCAGCATTTT. Translating gives CASSYGVGSNQPQHF. Full variable domain (remainder filled in from reference TRBV5-6 and TRBJ1-5): DAGVTQSPTHLIKTRGQQVTLRCSPKSGHDTVSWYQQALGQGPQFIFQYYEEEERQRGNFPDRFSGHQFPNYSSELNVNALLLGDSALYLCASSYGVGSNQPQHFGDGTRLSIL.